This T cell receptor (beta chain) was recovered during a study of shared clonotypes between healthy human individuals. On the study more broadly: Samples came from a couple of female and a few male donors aged 18 to 49. Notes on the study in general: Non-shared clonotypes were found to have lower generation probabilities than the clonotypes that were shared by all four of the sorted-subset donors.

Only in-frame clones appear in the TCRdb table, and some are missing; sequencing was by immunoSEQ multiplex PCR. Of over 800,000 clones listed, about 92% are singletons. As for this clone: Its antigen is currently unknown.

Naive CD8 cells comprised CD45RO-negative, CCR7-positively selected cells, excluding terminally differentiated effector memory CD45RA+ cells. None of the donors, who were healthy HIV-negative adults, had recently had acute infections or vaccinations. V dropped 6 bases and J dropped 7 bases, with 19 bases sitting between them. The germline gives CDR1 LNHDA, CDR2 SQIVND (reference sequence). This CDR3 is built from 15 residues. The chain links TRBV19 to TRBJ1-5, with a tentative D call TRBD1 (5 bases). The specimen was naive CD8+ T cells sorted from blood. The receptor comes from a young man in good health. In nucleotides, the CDR3 is TGTGCCAGTAGCTCATATGGGGCCTCGTTCCAGCCCCAGCATTTT. Protein sequence: CASSSYGASFQPQHF.